Only a few counts were recorded for the clone carrying this T cell receptor beta chain. What it recognizes is unknown. This entry belongs to a study of response to subunit inactivated influenza vaccine. This CDR3 comprises 15 residues. The J segment lost 5 bases and the V segment lost 3 bases, leaving 6 bases of the junction unmatched. The germline CDR1 and CDR2 sequences are MNHEY and SMNVEV (reference sequence). TCRdb analysed the RT-PCR reads with MiXCR anew, one entry per CDR3 protein. The sample contains about 780,000 distinct CDR3 sequences, approximately 17% of which appear only once. Study-wide results and caveats: A suggestion made by the authors is that each seasonal influenza vaccination recruits few new T cells.

The chain links TRBV27 to TRBJ2-7; 11 bases line up with TRBD2. The input for sequencing was PBMCs from blood, taken more than 4 days after vaccination. The source of this sequence is a man between 50 and 59 years old who received an inactivated influenza vaccine. The CDR3 spells CASSLLAGGNHEQYF. CDR3 coding DNA: TGTGCCAGCAGTTTGCTAGCGGGAGGCAATCACGAGCAGTACTTC.